The 16 T cell receptor beta chains in this list originate from one sample, sequenced in a study of T cell responses to AZD1222 COVID-19 vaccine. Assay used: immunoSEQ multiplex PCR; TCRdb lists only in-frame clones, some missing. The sample lists more than 85,000 clones; over 70% were seen once. This specimen was peripheral blood, taken on day 0 of AZD1222 vaccination. The receptors originated from an adult in good health.

The rearrangement links TRBV23-1 to TRBJ1-5; D is possibly TRBD1 (5 bases). TRBV23-1 is identified as an open reading frame with a role that is uncertain. Trimming stripped 0 bases from V and 3 bases from J, with 18 bases between. The CDR3 runs 18 residues. CDR3 in DNA: TGCGCCAGCAGTCAATCCGACCACAAACAGGAACCCAATCAGCCCCAGCATTTT. It yields the protein CASSQSDHKQEPNQPQHF.

The gene calls are TRBV30 and TRBJ2-3; the D gene is possibly TRBD2 (5 bases). Germline V lookup: CDR1 GTSNPN, CDR2 SVGIG (reference sequence). This CDR3 comprises 13 residues. Between the trimmed V and J ends, which lost 3 bases and 0 bases, there was a span of 7 bases. The CDR3 loop reads CAWSGISTDTQYF. DNA for the CDR3: TGTGCCTGGAGCGGGATCAGCACAGATACGCAGTATTTT.

The chain uses TRBV28 and TRBJ2-1, with TRBD2 matching over 8 bases. Looked up from germline, CDR1 is MDHEN and CDR2 is SYDVKM. V lost 8 bases and J lost 8; bases outside the gene matches: 11. This CDR3 has 14 amino acids. The CDR3 DNA reads TGTGCCAGCGTGCAGGCGGGGGGCAGGGATGAGCAGTTCTTC. It encodes CASVQAGGRDEQFF.

The chain employs TRBV7-8 and TRBJ2-3, with a possible D match to TRBD2 (5 bases). The germline V gene has CDR1 SGHVS and CDR2 FQNEAQ. This CDR3 has 16 residues. The ends were cut back, 1 base at V and 0 bases at J, with 11 bases in the middle. CDR3 residues: CASSLGSRRSTDTQYF. In DNA form, the CDR3 reads TGTGCCAGCAGCTTAGGGTCTAGGAGGAGCACAGATACGCAGTATTTT. Full variable domain (remainder filled in from reference TRBV7-8 and TRBJ2-3): GAGVSQSPRYKVAKRGQDVALRCDPISGHVSLFWYQQALGQGPEFLTYFQNEAQLDKSGLPSDRFFAERPEGSVSTLKIQRTQQEDSAVYLCASSLGSRRSTDTQYFGPGTRLTVL.

The chain is built from TRBV6-1 and TRBJ1-5; no firm D call. V was clipped by 4 bases and J by 0 bases, with 13 bases between them. This CDR3 comprises 16 residues. Per germline, CDR1 MNHNS and CDR2 SASEGT. CDR3 region: CASSVTLAYSNQPQHF. For the CDR3, the DNA is TGTGCCAGCAGTGTAACGCTAGCATATAGCAATCAGCCCCAGCATTTT.

This chain joins TRBV5-1 and TRBJ2-1; D is uncertain. The ends were cut back, 2 bases at V and 0 bases at J, with 6 bases in the middle. Germline V gene data show CDR1 as SGHRS and CDR2 as YFSETQ. The CDR3 loop spans 14 amino acids. The CDR3 nucleotides are TGCGCCAGCAGCTTTACAAGCTCCTACAATGAGCAGTTCTTC. Residues: CASSFTSSYNEQFF. The full variable domain, rest sourced from reference TRBV5-1 and TRBJ2-1, is KAGVTQTPRYLIKTRGQQVTLSCSPISGHRSVSWYQQTPGQGLQFLFEYFSETQRNKGNFPGRFSGRQFSNSRSEMNVSTLELGDSALYLCASSFTSSYNEQFFGPGTRLTVL.

The chain recombines TRBV19 with TRBJ2-7; 11 bases map to TRBD1. V gave up 9 bases and J gave up 4 bases; unmatched junction bases: 8. The length of the CDR3 is 14 residues. Germline CDR1 is LNHDA and CDR2 is SQIVND (reference sequence). The CDR3: CASVPGQGVYEQYF. The CDR3 DNA sequence: TGTGCCAGCGTTCCGGGACAGGGGGTATACGAGCAGTACTTC.

The chain combines TRBV28 with TRBJ1-1, with D hard to call. V lost 2 bases and J 1 base, leaving 8 bases between the germline ends. CDR1 is MDHEN, CDR2 SYDVKM, per germline. The CDR3 totals 14 residues. Written as DNA, the CDR3 is TGTGCCAGCAGTTTAATAGGGAGGAACACTGAAGCTTTCTTT. Translation: CASSLIGRNTEAFF.

The chain links TRBV11-1 to TRBJ2-1; 9 bases align to TRBD1. This CDR3 region has 16 residues. V lost 1 base to trimming and J lost 7 bases; unmatched junction nucleotides: 8. The V gene's germline CDR1 is SGHAT and CDR2 FQDESV (reference sequence). CDR3 residues: CASSLEGTGRFNEQFF. The CDR3 region has the DNA TGTGCCAGCAGCTTAGAGGGGACAGGGAGGTTTAATGAGCAGTTCTTC.

The chain joins TRBV19 to TRBJ1-1; D remains unclear. The CDR3 has 13 amino acids. V shed 5 bases and J shed 6 bases, with 13 bases lying between them. Looked up from germline, CDR1 is LNHDA and CDR2 is SQIVND (reference sequence). CDR3 nucleotide sequence: TGTGCCAGTAGTGACATGGGCGGTGCTGAAGCTTTCTTT. It codes for CASSDMGGAEAFF. Variable domain in full (rest from reference TRBV19 and TRBJ1-1): DGGITQSPKYLFRKEGQNVTLSCEQNLNHDAMYWYRQDPGQGLRLIYYSQIVNDFQKGDIAEGYSVSREKKESFPLTVTSAQKNPTAFYLCASSDMGGAEAFFGQGTRLTVV.

In its sample, this clone was seen a few times. The chain carries TRBV5-4 and TRBJ2-2, with a possible D match to TRBD2 (5 bases). The CDR3 runs 14 residues. Germline V gene lookup returns CDR1 SGHNT and CDR2 YYREEE (reference sequence). V lost 0 bases and J 6 bases, leaving 9 bases between the germline ends. The CDR3 reads CASSLGWESGELFF. CDR3 bases: TGTGCCAGCAGCTTGGGGTGGGAGTCCGGGGAGCTGTTTTTT.

V usage is TRBV19 and J usage is TRBJ1-1; TRBD1 is a possible D gene (5 bases). This CDR3 is built from 15 residues. CDR1 and CDR2 from the germline V gene are LNHDA and SQIVND (reference sequence). The V end was cut by 3 bases, the J end by 4 bases, with 15 bases between. Here the CDR3 reads CASSIVGRVGTEAFF. In nucleotides, the CDR3 is TGTGCCAGTAGTATTGTCGGCAGGGTGGGCACTGAAGCTTTCTTT.

The chain couples TRBV7-8 to TRBJ2-7, with 14 bases matching TRBD2. V lost 1 base and J lost 2; bases outside the gene matches: 13. There are 20 residues in the CDR3. CDR1 is SGHVS and CDR2 is FQNEAQ in the germline V gene. CDR3 nucleotides: TGTGCCAGCAGCTTAGTAGGGACTAGCGGGAGTTCGAGCAGTCCCTACGAGCAGTACTTC. Its protein is CASSLVGTSGSSSSPYEQYF.

This sequence joins TRBV18 and TRBJ1-5; possibly TRBD1 for D (6 bases). This CDR3 is built from 15 residues. The V end was cut by 3 bases, the J end by 4 bases, with 13 bases between. Germline CDR1 reads KGHSH; CDR2 reads LQKENI. The DNA of the CDR3 is TGTGCCAGCTCACCCGGTGGCAGGGGTAATCAGCCCCAGCATTTT. Protein sequence: CASSPGGRGNQPQHF. Drawing the rest from reference TRBV18 and TRBJ1-5, the complete variable domain is NAGVMQNPRHLVRRRGQEARLRCSPMKGHSHVYWYRQLPEEGLKFMVYLQKENIIDESGMPKERFSAEFPKEGPSILRIQQVVRGDSAAYFCASSPGGRGNQPQHFGDGTRLSIL.

This chain connects TRBV19 to TRBJ1-5; D might be TRBD1 (6 bases). There are 16 residues in the CDR3. Trimming pared 3 bases from V and 4 bases from J, leaving 16 bases between. In germline, CDR1 is LNHDA, CDR2 SQIVND (reference sequence). The chain's CDR3 is CASSIVGGSGNQPQHF. CDR3 sequence (DNA): TGTGCCAGTAGTATTGTAGGGGGTTCGGGAAATCAGCCCCAGCATTTT.

The chain is built from TRBV7-2 and TRBJ2-5, with D possibly being TRBD1 (6 bases). V dropped 5 bases and J dropped 2 bases, with 21 bases sitting between them. The CDR3 is 17 amino acids. Germline CDR1 is SGHTA and CDR2 is FQGNSA. This CDR3 is CASSNNRVYSRQETQYF. DNA of the CDR3: TGTGCCAGCAGCAACAACAGGGTATATTCGAGACAAGAGACCCAGTACTTC.